These 18 T cell receptor beta chains were sequenced from one sample in a study of Tregs in tolerant kidney transplant recipients. Sequencing was performed with immunoSEQ multiplex PCR; in TCRdb, only in-frame clones are kept and a portion is missing. The sample consists of around 50,000 clones, 83% of them appearing once. The sequencing sample was made of CD4+ T cells from blood. Receptors were obtained from a human donor in good health.

This chain connects TRBV9 to TRBJ2-7; TRBD1 or TRBD2 may be the D gene (6 bases each). Trimming stripped 4 bases from V and 5 bases from J, with 19 bases between. Germline V lookup: CDR1 SGDLS, CDR2 YYNGEE. The CDR3 length is 15 residues. DNA for the CDR3: TGTGCCAGCAGCCGCTCCTTACAGGGACTCGACGAGCAGTACTTC. Its protein product is CASSRSLQGLDEQYF.

The chain uses TRBV30 and TRBJ2-7; no clear D. V was pared by 0 bases and J by 3 bases, with 12 bases between. The CDR3 runs 14 residues. Per germline, CDR1 GTSNPN and CDR2 SVGIG (reference sequence). The CDR3 loop is CAWSVTGNLYEQYF. The CDR3, as DNA: TGTGCCTGGAGTGTGACGGGTAACCTCTACGAGCAGTACTTC.

The chain has TRBV9 and TRBJ2-2; D not certain. The CDR3 runs 14 residues. V was clipped by 0 bases and J by 6 bases, with 9 bases between them. Germline V gives CDR1 SGDLS, CDR2 YYNGEE. The CDR3 DNA sequence: TGTGCCAGCAGCGTAGCTACGGGCTCCGGGGAGCTGTTTTTT. Protein sequence: CASSVATGSGELFF.

The gene calls are TRBV4-2 and TRBJ1-4; D possibly corresponds to TRBD1 (5 bases). Germline V gives CDR1 LGHNA, CDR2 YNFKEQ. This CDR3 has 15 residues. The ends were cut back, 1 base at V and 8 bases at J, with 14 bases in the middle. The CDR3 region has the DNA TGTGCCAGCAGCCAAGTTGGGGGGGTCGTGGAAAAACTGTTTTTT. Residues: CASSQVGGVVEKLFF.

This clone occurred once. V gene TRBV29-1 combines with J gene TRBJ2-3; TRBD2 matches 9 bases. The CDR3 runs 16 residues. The germline V gene encodes CDR1 SQVTM and CDR2 ANQGSEA. V was pared by 7 bases and J by 2 bases, with 13 bases of the junction left unmatched. Written as DNA, the CDR3 is TGCAGCGCCCAGAAGGGAGCGGGAGGACACACAGATACGCAGTATTTT. It codes for CSAQKGAGGHTDTQYF.

The gene calls are TRBV19 and TRBJ1-4; D unclear. The germline gives CDR1 LNHDA, CDR2 SQIVND (reference sequence). Deletions cut 7 bases from V and 6 bases from J, with 12 bases between. This CDR3 is built from 13 residues. CDR3 sequence (DNA): TGTGCCAGTAAAGGACGCACCTATGAAAAACTGTTTTTT. Its translation is CASKGRTYEKLFF.

The chain combines TRBV5-1 with TRBJ2-1, with 15 bases lining up with TRBD2. The V gene end was trimmed by 4 bases and the J gene end by 6 bases; junction bases not matched to a gene: 5. Germline values: CDR1 SGHRS, CDR2 YFSETQ. The CDR3 covers 16 residues. DNA for the CDR3: TGCGCCAGCAGCACGGGACTAGCGGGAGGACTCAATGAGCAGTTCTTC. This codes for CASSTGLAGGLNEQFF.

The CDR3 nucleotides are TGTGCCAGCAGCTCACGCCCCCTAGCACCGACCCAGTACTTC. This codes for CASSSRPLAPTQYF. V is TRBV7-9 and J is TRBJ2-5; D is possibly TRBD2 (5 bases). The CDR3 has 14 residues. V lost 4 bases and J lost 7, with 16 bases in between. Germline assignment: CDR1 SEHNR and CDR2 FQNEAQ (reference sequence). Variable domain in full (rest from reference TRBV7-9 and TRBJ2-5): DTGVSQNPRHKITKRGQNVTFRCDPISEHNRLYWYRQTLGQGPEFLTYFQNEAQLEKSRLLSDRFSAERPKGSFSTLEIQRTEQGDSAMYLCASSSRPLAPTQYFGPGTRLLVL.

This clone was counted ten times or more. The sample carries other DNA sequences with the same CDR3. The V call is TRBV19, the J call TRBJ1-1; weak D call: TRBD1 (6 bases). Trimming removed 5 bases at V and 2 bases at J, with 9 bases between. Germline V CDR1 and CDR2: LNHDA, SQIVND (reference sequence). The CDR3 is made up of 13 amino acids. Written as DNA, the CDR3 is TGTGCCAGTAGTGGACAGATTAACACTGAAGCTTTCTTT. The encoded protein is CASSGQINTEAFF.

CDR3 nucleotide sequence: TGTGCCAGCAGCTTCAGGGAGCCCGAGAGGGGTACGCAGTATTTT. Its translation: CASSFREPERGTQYF. The rearrangement joins TRBV7-9 to TRBJ2-3; either TRBD1 or TRBD2 may fit D (5 bases each). This CDR3 spans 15 amino acids. CDR1 SEHNR and CDR2 FQNEAQ come from the germline V gene (reference sequence). V lost 3 bases, J lost 8 bases, and 18 bases lay in between.

V and J are TRBV28 and TRBJ2-2; TRBD1 matches at 9 bases. CDR1 is MDHEN, CDR2 SYDVKM, per germline. CDR3 size: 15 residues. With 6 bases clipped from V and 2 bases from J, the junction kept 4 bases outside the gene matches. The DNA for the CDR3 is TGTGCCAGCAGACTGGGACAGGGAAACACCGGGGAGCTGTTTTTT. This codes for CASRLGQGNTGELFF.

The chain is built from TRBV7-8 and TRBJ1-2, with D possibly matching TRBD1 (5 bases). V was pared by 5 bases and J by 3 bases, with 19 bases between. CDR1 is SGHVS, CDR2 FQNEAQ, per germline. The CDR3 consists of 16 residues. The CDR3 sequence: CASSLGHDSRYYGYTF. CDR3 bases: TGTGCCAGCAGCCTCGGGCATGACAGTCGATACTATGGCTACACCTTC.

The chain recombines TRBV7-2 with TRBJ2-2; the D gene is possibly TRBD1 (5 bases). V was pared by 5 bases and J by 5 bases, with 18 bases between. The CDR3 length is 16 residues. Germline CDR1 reads SGHTA; CDR2 reads FQGNSA. The CDR3 bases are TGTGCCAGCAGCCCACCCCCAGGGCATAGTACCGGGGAGCTGTTTTTT. This translates into CASSPPPGHSTGELFF.

The V and J genes are TRBV27 and TRBJ2-5, with 9 positions matching TRBD2. V was clipped by 1 base and J by 4 bases; unmatched bases: 7. The CDR3 consists of 16 residues. Germline-derived CDR1 and CDR2 are MNHEY and SMNVEV (reference sequence). CDR3 sequence (DNA): TGTGCCAGCAGTTTATTGGGCGGGAGGGCATCAGAGACCCAGTACTTC. This codes for CASSLLGGRASETQYF.

The chain uses TRBV5-5 and TRBJ1-4; D is perhaps TRBD1 (6 bases). The germline V and J ends were trimmed by 7 bases and 4 bases, with 11 bases remaining between them. Germline V gives CDR1 SGHKS, CDR2 YYEKEE (reference sequence). The CDR3 totals 13 residues. CDR3 region: CASRGGINEKLFF. CDR3 DNA: TGTGCCAGCCGTGGGGGCATTAATGAAAAACTGTTTTTT.

This clone showed up just a few times. The chain is built from TRBV27 and TRBJ2-1; a possible D gene is TRBD1 (5 bases). Germline V gene sequence: CDR1 MNHEY, CDR2 SMNVEV (reference sequence). V dropped 5 bases and J dropped 6 bases, with 14 bases sitting between them. This CDR3 has 14 amino acids. In nucleotides, the CDR3 is TGTGCCAGCAGTACGTCCAGGGCTTCCAATGAGCAGTTCTTC. Protein sequence: CASSTSRASNEQFF.

This clone is labeled as medium-sized. The chain has TRBV29-1 and TRBJ2-5; 7 positions agree with TRBD2. J gave up 4 bases and V 6 bases, and 5 bases lay outside the gene matches. The germline V gene has CDR1 SQVTM and CDR2 ANQGSEA. This CDR3 region has 12 residues. CDR3 nucleotides: TGCAGCGTGCGACTAGCTGGAGAGACCCAGTACTTC. Its translation is CSVRLAGETQYF.

This chain uses TRBV13 with TRBJ2-5; D not resolved. The CDR3 has 14 amino acids. With 5 bases removed from V and 5 bases from J, the gap between germline ends came to 15 bases. Germline CDR1 PRHDT, CDR2 FYEKMQ (reference sequence). Here the CDR3 reads CASSRWARRETQYF. The CDR3 nucleotides read TGTGCCAGCAGCCGGTGGGCTAGAAGGGAGACCCAGTACTTC.